This T cell receptor beta chain was retrieved from a study of blood T cells in healthy people across ages. V lost 5 bases and J 1 base, leaving 13 bases between the germline ends. Germline lookup yields CDR1 DFQATT and CDR2 SNEGSKA (reference sequence). CDR3 length: 14 residues. Sample-barcoded 5' priming and a J-beta primer mix drove a second PCR of roughly 7 to 11 cycles. From the 5' RACE reads, TCRdb called clonotypes with MiXCR, one entry per CDR3 protein. The sample holds roughly 500,000 distinct CDR3 sequences, 25% to 30% seen once. General study results and limits: Measured against age, TCR beta diversity per million T cells decreased in a roughly linear manner. Diversity was higher, and naive CD4+ cells more numerous, in long-lived donors than in aged donors. The lack of PBMC sorting stopped any conclusive naive versus antigen-experienced comparison.

This clonotype was counted a few times. Antigen: not known. This TCR was recovered from a woman aged 70-85 years in good health. This rearrangement joins TRBV20-1 to TRBJ2-3; TRBD2 might be the D (6 bases). The specimen was blood. Here the CDR3 reads CSAGLGGRTDTQYF. As DNA, the CDR3 is TGCAGTGCTGGCCTGGGGGGTCGCACAGATACGCAGTATTTT.